The 29 T cell receptor beta chains presented below share a single source sample, sequenced in a study of T cell changes during pregnancy in multiple sclerosis. Data came from immunoSEQ multiplex PCR; TCRdb stores just in-frame clones and leaves some out. The data hold 100,000 or so clones, with 94% observed a single time. This material consisted of peripheral blood, taken before pregnancy. Receptors originate from a female donor with multiple sclerosis, enrolled in a pregnancy study.

J is TRBJ1-3 and V is TRBV11-2; D not certain. Between the trimmed V and J ends, which lost 4 bases and 2 bases, there was a span of 9 bases. Germline V CDR1 and CDR2: SGHAT, FQNNGV. This CDR3 has 14 amino acids. CDR3 DNA: TGTGCCAGCAGCTCTTACACGACTGGAAACACCATATATTTT. Translated, it gives CASSSYTTGNTIYF.

As concerns this clone: In the same sample, other DNA sequences code for this CDR3. The rearrangement links TRBV30 to TRBJ1-2, with D possibly TRBD1 on 5 matching bases. Per the germline V gene, CDR1 is GTSNPN and CDR2 is SVGIG (reference sequence). V was cut by 2 bases and J by 4 bases, with 11 bases left in between. The CDR3 has 13 amino acids. CDR3 DNA: TGTGCCTGGAGTCCAACAGGACGCTATGGCTACACCTTC. Translated: CAWSPTGRYGYTF.

The rearrangement uses TRBV29-1 and TRBJ2-3, with D maybe TRBD1 (6 bases). CDR1 SQVTM and CDR2 ANQGSEA come from the germline V gene. The length of the CDR3 is 12 residues. The germline V and J ends were trimmed by 5 bases and 1 base, with 7 bases remaining between them. The CDR3 nucleotides are TGCAGCGTTAGACAGGGCACAGATACGCAGTATTTT. Its translation is CSVRQGTDTQYF.

This clone was seen just once. V usage is TRBV7-3 and J usage is TRBJ2-3; TRBD2 matches 13 bases. Unmatched junction bases numbered 4, after V lost 5 bases and J lost 5 bases. Germline V gives CDR1 SGHTA, CDR2 FQGTGA. The CDR3 contains 15 residues. The CDR3 is CASSTRTSGRDTQYF. In nucleotides, the CDR3 is TGTGCCAGCAGCACCAGGACTAGCGGGAGAGATACGCAGTATTTT. The full variable domain, rest sourced from reference TRBV7-3 and TRBJ2-3, is GAGVSQTPSNKVTEKGKYVELRCDPISGHTALYWYRQSLGQGPEFLIYFQGTGAADDSGLPNDRFFAVRPEGSVSTLKIQRTERGDSAVYLCASSTRTSGRDTQYFGPGTRLTVL.

The chain couples TRBV6-6 to TRBJ2-5; tentative D call: TRBD1 (5 bases). CDR3 length: 15 amino acids. Trimming cost V 2 bases and J 3 bases, with 13 bases left between them. Germline assignment: CDR1 MNHNY and CDR2 SVGAGI (reference sequence). The CDR3 region is CASSYPKGAEETQYF. The CDR3 DNA reads as TGTGCCAGCAGTTACCCGAAAGGGGCGGAAGAGACCCAGTACTTC.

This rearrangement joins TRBV7-6 to TRBJ2-4; 13 bases align to TRBD2. The V and J ends lost 5 bases and 8 bases, in that order; junction bases with no gene match: 9. Germline loops: CDR1 SGHVS, CDR2 FNYEAQ. The length of the CDR3 is 16 residues. The CDR3 coding sequence is TGTGCCAGCAGCCCACGGACTAGCGGGAGTTGGGACATTCAGTACTTC. Translated, it gives CASSPRTSGSWDIQYF. The full variable domain, with the rest looked up from reference TRBV7-6 and TRBJ2-4, is GAGVSQSPRYKVTKRGQDVALRCDPISGHVSLYWYRQALGQGPEFLTYFNYEAQQDKSGLPNDRFSAERPEGSISTLTIQRTEQRDSAMYRCASSPRTSGSWDIQYFGAGTRLSVL.

The CDR3 coding sequence is TGTGCCAGCAGTTTCGCAACAGGTTTTCAGCCCCAGCATTTT. It encodes CASSFATGFQPQHF. The genes are TRBV28 and TRBJ1-5, with D maybe TRBD1 (5 bases). The germline V gene has CDR1 MDHEN and CDR2 SYDVKM. The CDR3 is 14 residues long. Trimming took 3 bases from V and 6 from J, leaving 12 bases between them.

This clone came up once. CDR3 in DNA: TGTGCCAGCTCACCTCTAGCGGGAGCCTACGAGCAGTACTTC. It specifies CASSPLAGAYEQYF. J is TRBJ2-7 and V is TRBV18, with TRBD2 matching 10 bases. The V and J ends lost 3 bases and 2 bases, in that order; junction bases with no gene match: 1. The CDR3 is made up of 14 amino acids. Germline V gene data show CDR1 as KGHSH and CDR2 as LQKENI.

The chain is built from TRBV25-1 and TRBJ1-2, with 9 bases identical to TRBD1. Unmatched junction bases numbered 9, after V lost 4 bases and J lost 6 bases. The CDR3 has 15 residues. CDR1 MGHDK and CDR2 SYGVNS come from the germline V gene. The chain's CDR3 is CASSAWTGERDGYTF. The DNA of the CDR3 is TGTGCCAGCAGTGCCTGGACAGGGGAGAGGGATGGCTACACCTTC.

The chain is built from TRBV18 and TRBJ2-3, with D possibly matching TRBD2 (5 bases). V lost 3 bases, J lost 0 bases, and 10 bases lay in between. Germline V gene lookup returns CDR1 KGHSH and CDR2 LQKENI. The CDR3 sequence is 15 residues long. CDR3 region: CASSPGLASTDTQYF. The CDR3 DNA reads as TGTGCCAGCTCACCCGGACTTGCTAGCACAGATACGCAGTATTTT.

V is TRBV18 and J is TRBJ1-4; perhaps TRBD1 as D (5 bases). CDR3 length: 15 amino acids. CDR1 and CDR2 from the germline V gene are KGHSH and LQKENI. The V and J ends lost 2 bases and 1 base respectively, with 8 bases between them. The CDR3 DNA is TGTGCCAGCTCACCAAACCAGGGAACTAATGAAAAACTGTTTTTT. Amino acid sequence: CASSPNQGTNEKLFF. Looking up the rest from reference TRBV18 and TRBJ1-4 gives the full variable domain: NAGVMQNPRHLVRRRGQEARLRCSPMKGHSHVYWYRQLPEEGLKFMVYLQKENIIDESGMPKERFSAEFPKEGPSILRIQQVVRGDSAAYFCASSPNQGTNEKLFFGSGTQLSVL.

A remark on this clone: Sequence at one end of the junction differs from germline and may be a read error. The chain joins TRBV7-6 to TRBJ2-3; D unclear. CDR3 length equals 13 residues. Germline V gene sequence: CDR1 SGHVS, CDR2 FNYEAQ. CDR3: CASSLAGPDTQYF. The CDR3 DNA sequence: TGTGCCAGCAGCTTAGCGGGCCCAGATACGCAATATTTT.

V gene TRBV18 combines with J gene TRBJ1-5; D possibly corresponds to TRBD1 (6 bases). The germline V gene encodes CDR1 KGHSH and CDR2 LQKENI. CDR3 length equals 15 residues. Trimming cost V 2 bases and J 7 bases, with 15 bases left between them. The CDR3, as DNA: TGTGCCAGCTCACCAGAGACAGGAGGCCAACAGCCCCAGCATTTT. Residues: CASSPETGGQQPQHF. Based on the CDR3 plus reference TRBV18 and TRBJ1-5, the full variable domain is NAGVMQNPRHLVRRRGQEARLRCSPMKGHSHVYWYRQLPEEGLKFMVYLQKENIIDESGMPKERFSAEFPKEGPSILRIQQVVRGDSAAYFCASSPETGGQQPQHFGDGTRLSIL.

V usage is TRBV28 and J usage is TRBJ1-5; tentative D call: TRBD1 (6 bases). CDR3 length: 15 amino acids. V was clipped by 4 bases and J by 4 bases, with 14 bases between them. The germline gives CDR1 MDHEN, CDR2 SYDVKM. DNA for the CDR3: TGTGCCAGCAGTTACCCCGGACAGTCGAATCAGCCCCAGCATTTT. Translation gives CASSYPGQSNQPQHF.

CDR3 amino acids: CASSSSTQVGEKLFF. In DNA form, the CDR3 reads TGTGCCAGCAGCTCCTCTACACAGGTCGGTGAAAAACTGTTTTTT. The V call is TRBV5-5, the J call TRBJ1-4, with D maybe TRBD1 (5 bases). The germline gives CDR1 SGHKS, CDR2 YYEKEE (reference sequence). This CDR3 has 15 amino acids. The germline V and J ends were trimmed by 3 bases and 7 bases, with 16 bases remaining between them.

This clone was found once. The V call is TRBV7-9, the J call TRBJ2-7; tentative D call: TRBD1 (6 bases). V was trimmed by 1 base and J by 6 bases, leaving 16 bases between them. The CDR3 runs 15 residues. CDR1 SEHNR and CDR2 FQNEAQ come from the germline V gene (reference sequence). CDR3 DNA sequence: TGTGCCAGCAGCTTAGATACAGGGAAGTGGGGCGAGCAGTACTTC. The encoded protein is CASSLDTGKWGEQYF.

This clone was picked up one time. The rearrangement joins TRBV30 to TRBJ1-3; D gene ambiguous. CDR1 and CDR2 from the germline V gene are GTSNPN and SVGIG (reference sequence). The CDR3 runs 13 residues. Trimming removed 4 bases from V and 4 bases from J, with 11 bases in between. The CDR3 coding sequence is TGTGCCTGGACCGCGGCGTCGGGAAACACCATATATTTT. Its translation is CAWTAASGNTIYF.

This clone was found once. The gene calls are TRBV15 and TRBJ2-7, with D perhaps TRBD1 (5 bases). Per germline, CDR1 LNHNV and CDR2 YYDKDF (reference sequence). This CDR3 spans 15 amino acids. Between the trimmed V and J ends, which lost 1 base and 5 bases, there was a span of 15 bases. The CDR3 is CATSRGQLTSDEQYF. The CDR3 bases are TGTGCCACCAGCAGAGGACAGTTGACCTCTGACGAGCAGTACTTC. The complete variable domain, with remaining parts taken from reference TRBV15 and TRBJ2-7, reads DAMVIQNPRYQVTQFGKPVTLSCSQTLNHNVMYWYQQKSSQAPKLLFHYYDKDFNNEADTPDNFQSRRPNTSFCFLDIRSPGLGDTAMYLCATSRGQLTSDEQYFGPGTRLTVT.

CDR3 sequence (DNA): TGTGCCAGCAGCCCCGGGACAGGGTCATATGGCTACACCTTC. Encoded protein: CASSPGTGSYGYTF. The chain uses TRBV28 and TRBJ1-2; 9 bases match TRBD1. Germline CDR1 MDHEN, CDR2 SYDVKM. The CDR3 is 14 residues long. Trimming removed 6 bases from V and 5 bases from J; junction bases left unmatched: 7.

Here the CDR3 DNA reads TGTGCCAGTAGTACCAGGGGGCGACAGGACAATGAGCAGTTCTTC. Amino acids: CASSTRGRQDNEQFF. The V gene is TRBV19, the J gene TRBJ2-1; TRBD1 agrees at 8 bases. The germline gives CDR1 LNHDA, CDR2 SQIVND (reference sequence). The V and J ends lost 4 bases and 5 bases, in that order; junction bases with no gene match: 7. There are 15 residues in the CDR3.

In nucleotides, the CDR3 is TGTGCCAGCAGCTTAGTTAGGGGGCGCGACAAGGTTGGCTACACCTTC. This encodes CASSLVRGRDKVGYTF. The rearrangement links TRBV11-2 to TRBJ1-2; 7 positions match TRBD1. Trimming at V came to 1 base and at J to 7 bases, leaving 12 bases not matched to a gene. Germline CDR1 and CDR2: SGHAT and FQNNGV. This CDR3 region has 16 residues.

In DNA form, the CDR3 reads TGTGCCAGTAGTCCCCAGGTTAAACAGCCCCAGCATTTT. Its protein product is CASSPQVKQPQHF. The gene calls are TRBV19 and TRBJ1-5, with D uncertain. Trimming pared 5 bases from V and 7 bases from J, leaving 12 bases between. The CDR3 is 13 residues long. Germline lookup yields CDR1 LNHDA and CDR2 SQIVND (reference sequence).

This clone has just one count. The rearrangement links TRBV5-1 to TRBJ2-7; TRBD1 might be the D (7 bases). CDR1 is SGHRS and CDR2 is YFSETQ in the germline V gene. The CDR3 runs 15 residues. V lost 0 bases and J 1 base, leaving 11 bases between the germline ends. CDR3 protein: CASSLAPGGSYEQYF. The CDR3 bases are TGCGCCAGCAGCTTGGCCCCAGGGGGGTCCTACGAGCAGTACTTC.

The chain couples TRBV5-1 to TRBJ2-2; a possible D gene is TRBD1 (6 bases). Trimming left V 1 base short and J 4 bases short, with 20 bases between. This CDR3 spans 18 amino acids. Germline V gene lookup returns CDR1 SGHRS and CDR2 YFSETQ. For the CDR3, the DNA is TGCGCCAGCAGCTTGCAACTCATTGGGACAACAATCACCGGGGAGCTGTTTTTT. Its translation is CASSLQLIGTTITGELFF.

This rearrangement joins TRBV5-4 to TRBJ1-3; maybe TRBD1 (6 bases). This CDR3 is 16 amino acids long. Trimming shortened V by 2 bases and J by 0 bases, and 12 bases separated the two germline ends. Germline lookup yields CDR1 SGHNT and CDR2 YYREEE (reference sequence). CDR3 nucleotide sequence: TGTGCCAGCAGCTTTACAGGGCCCTACTCTGGAAACACCATATATTTT. Its translation is CASSFTGPYSGNTIYF.

The V gene is TRBV13, the J gene TRBJ2-7; no clear D gene. V lost 0 bases and J 4 bases, leaving 16 bases between the germline ends. The CDR3 runs to 16 residues. The germline V gene encodes CDR1 PRHDT and CDR2 FYEKMQ (reference sequence). The CDR3 sequence is CASSLGWVADNYEQYF. The CDR3 DNA sequence: TGTGCCAGCAGCTTAGGGTGGGTAGCTGATAATTACGAGCAGTACTTC.

The chain is built from TRBV6-5 and TRBJ1-4, with D possibly being TRBD1 (5 bases). V lost 8 bases and J lost 2, with 15 bases in between. The CDR3 runs 15 residues. Germline loops: CDR1 MNHEY, CDR2 SVGAGI. CDR3: CASGYAGLTNEKLFF. The CDR3 DNA follows: TGTGCCAGCGGCTACGCAGGGCTGACTAATGAAAAACTGTTTTTT.

The rearrangement links TRBV7-9 to TRBJ1-2; D is perhaps TRBD1 (6 bases). Trimming removed 3 bases from V and 4 bases from J, with 18 bases in between. CDR1 SEHNR and CDR2 FQNEAQ come from the germline V gene (reference sequence). The CDR3 length is 16 residues. The CDR3, as DNA: TGTGCCAGCAGCTTGGGTTTAACGACAGGCTTCTATGGCTACACCTTC. The encoded protein is CASSLGLTTGFYGYTF. The full variable domain, with the rest looked up from reference TRBV7-9 and TRBJ1-2, is DTGVSQNPRHKITKRGQNVTFRCDPISEHNRLYWYRQTLGQGPEFLTYFQNEAQLEKSRLLSDRFSAERPKGSFSTLEIQRTEQGDSAMYLCASSLGLTTGFYGYTFGSGTRLTVV.

The chain has TRBV19 and TRBJ2-7; 9 nucleotides match TRBD1. The V segment lost 3 bases and the J segment 1 base; nucleotides outside the gene matches: 4. This CDR3 is built from 15 residues. The germline V gene encodes CDR1 LNHDA and CDR2 SQIVND (reference sequence). Written as DNA, the CDR3 is TGTGCCAGTAGTATCGGGACAGGGAGTTCCTACGAGCAGTACTTC. It yields the protein CASSIGTGSSYEQYF.